These T cell receptor beta chains were read from a single sample in a study of a mutant IDH1 vaccine in newly diagnosed glioma. TCRdb's table, derived via immunoSEQ multiplex PCR, lists solely in-frame clones and lacks some. The sample contains about 67,000 clones, around 88% of which appear only once. The sample was peripheral blood mononuclear cells (PBMCs), taken from a glioma patient treated with radiotherapy, temozolomide or both. The source is a woman younger than 30 with glioma. Some clones in this sample may be carry-over from other donors' samples. Each CDR3 is given with its conserved first and last residue. Fields, in order: V gene, J gene, CDR3 length, clone size, D gene, CDR3 protein, CDR3 DNA. The D gene is left open where the match is weak. Clone size is given for some rows only: seen once, a few or many times, or a class if the clone is expanded.

TRBV10-3	TRBJ2-3	15	NA	TRBD2	CAISGLRGSTDTQYF	TGTGCCATCAGTGGATTGCGGGGGTCCACAGATACGCAGTATTTT
TRBV6-1	TRBJ1-1	15	NA	NA	CASSDKATRNTEAFF	TGTGCCAGCAGTGATAAGGCGACCCGAAACACTGAAGCTTTCTTT
TRBV7-2	TRBJ1-1	15	few	TRBD1	CASSTRQGPATEAFF	TGTGCCAGCAGCACTAGACAGGGTCCAGCCACTGAAGCTTTCTTT
TRBV7-6	TRBJ1-5	13	NA	NA	CASSLIGDQPQHF	TGTGCCAGCAGCTTAATCGGGGATCAGCCCCAGCATTTT
TRBV5-4	TRBJ2-5	13	NA	NA	CASSSQGRETQYF	TGTGCCAGCAGCTCCCAGGGGAGGGAGACCCAGTACTTC
TRBV7-2	TRBJ1-2	14	NA	TRBD1	CASSLLGTVYGYTF	TGTGCCAGCAGCTTATTAGGGACAGTCTATGGCTACACCTTC
TRBV10-3	TRBJ2-7	13	few	NA	CAISEQVSYEQYF	TGTGCCATCAGTGAGCAGGTTTCCTACGAGCAGTACTTC
TRBV12-2	TRBJ1-2	17	NA	NA	CASRLAGGTEMFYGYTF	TGTGCAAGTCGCTTAGCTGGCGGGACAGAGATGTTCTATGGCTACACCTTC
TRBV15	TRBJ1-4	16	NA	TRBD1	CATSTGQGATNEKLFF	TGTGCCACCAGCACCGGACAGGGCGCAACTAATGAAAAACTGTTTTTT
TRBV7-9	TRBJ1-4	17	NA	NA	CASRRGARHGPNEKLFF	TGTGCCAGCAGGCGGGGGGCCAGACACGGGCCCAATGAAAAACTGTTTTTT
TRBV7-9	TRBJ1-3	18	once	TRBD1	CASSSPGQGTSTGNTIYF	TGTGCCAGCAGCTCCCCGGGACAGGGAACCTCTACGGGAAACACCATATATTTT
TRBV19	TRBJ1-1	13	NA	NA	CASSFTGITEAFF	TGTGCCAGTAGTTTTACAGGGATCACTGAAGCTTTCTTT
TRBV5-1	TRBJ1-2	16	NA	NA	CASSLEPQGRVNGYTF	TGCGCCAGCAGCTTGGAGCCCCAGGGGCGGGTTAATGGCTACACCTTC
TRBV28	TRBJ2-7	13	NA	NA	CASSLGRSYEQYF	TGTGCCAGCAGTTTAGGCCGCTCCTACGAGCAGTACTTC
TRBV25-1	TRBJ2-7	11	few	NA	CASSELREQYF	TGTGCCAGCAGTGAGCTGAGGGAGCAGTACTTC
TRBV30	TRBJ1-2	11	NA	NA	CALGGAGGYTF	TGTGCCCTCGGTGGCGCCGGTGGCTACACCTTC
TRBV6-5	TRBJ2-2	10	NA	NA	CAGETGELFF	TGTGCCGGCGAGACCGGGGAGCTGTTTTTT
TRBV5-6	TRBJ2-7	13	NA	NA	CASSLGGLYEQYF	TGTGCCAGCAGCTTAGGGGGACTCTACGAGCAGTACTTC
TRBV4-2	TRBJ2-3	15	NA	NA	CASSQERKGTDTQYF	TGTGCCAGCAGCCAAGAACGGAAAGGCACAGATACGCAGTATTTT
TRBV6-5	TRBJ1-2	14	NA	NA	CASSYGRLNYGYTF	TGTGCCAGCAGTTACGGGCGGTTAAACTATGGCTACACCTTC
TRBV19	TRBJ2-7	12	NA	NA	CASSISGFEQYF	TGTGCCAGTAGTATTTCAGGGTTCGAGCAGTACTTC
TRBV4-2	TRBJ2-3	14	NA	NA	CASSQGSGADTQYF	TGTGCCAGCAGCCAAGGATCAGGGGCAGATACGCAGTATTTT
TRBV30	TRBJ2-7	13	NA	TRBD2	CASYSGNSYEQYF	TGTGCCTCCTATAGCGGGAACTCCTACGAGCAGTACTTC
TRBV10-3	TRBJ2-1	18	NA	TRBD1	CAISESVRTGGNYNEQFF	TGTGCCATCAGTGAGTCCGTCCGGACAGGGGGCAATTACAATGAGCAGTTCTTC
TRBV19	TRBJ1-5	14	NA	NA	CASSTRDLNQPQHF	TGTGCCAGTAGCACCCGGGATCTCAATCAGCCCCAGCATTTT
TRBV9	TRBJ1-2	16	NA	NA	CASSPGGTRTSGGYTF	TGTGCCAGCAGCCCCGGCGGGACACGGACTTCCGGGGGCTACACCTTC
TRBV4-1	TRBJ2-2	19	NA	TRBD2	CASSQDPLAAIFGTGELFF	TGCGCCAGCAGCCAAGATCCGCTAGCGGCCATATTCGGGACCGGGGAGCTGTTTTTT
TRBV7-7	TRBJ2-2	17	NA	TRBD2	CASSLGAGTSGAGELFF	TGTGCCAGCAGCTTAGGGGCCGGGACTAGCGGGGCCGGGGAGCTGTTTTTT
TRBV6-5	TRBJ2-3	13	NA	NA	CASSPTATDTQYF	TGTGCCAGCAGCCCGACGGCCACAGATACGCAGTATTTT
TRBV4-2	TRBJ2-3	14	NA	NA	CASSQDLGTDTQYF	TGTGCCAGCAGCCAAGATCTGGGCACAGATACGCAGTATTTT
TRBV7-9	TRBJ1-4	16	few	NA	CASSRAMVREGEKLFF	TGTGCCAGCAGCCGAGCGATGGTCCGGGAAGGAGAAAAACTGTTTTTT
TRBV6-6	TRBJ1-2	15	NA	NA	CASSYTRTDLYGYTF	TGTGCCAGCAGTTACACCCGGACAGACCTCTATGGCTACACCTTC
TRBV11-3	TRBJ2-1	16	once	TRBD1	CASSRAGTGIYNEQFF	TGTGCCAGCAGCCGAGCAGGGACAGGGATTTACAATGAGCAGTTCTTC
TRBV27	TRBJ1-1	13	NA	TRBD1	CASRDRSRTEAFF	TGTGCCAGCAGGGACAGGAGTAGGACTGAAGCTTTCTTT
TRBV30	TRBJ1-1	15	few	NA	CAWSMGLPMNTEAFF	TGTGCCTGGAGTATGGGACTGCCCATGAACACTGAAGCTTTCTTT
TRBV5-4	TRBJ2-6	17	NA	TRBD1	CASSLPRQGTGANVLTF	TGTGCCAGCAGCCTCCCCAGACAGGGAACAGGGGCCAACGTCCTGACTTTC
TRBV4-1	TRBJ1-1	12	NA	NA	CASSQDGQKAFF	TGCGCCAGCAGCCAAGATGGGCAGAAAGCTTTCTTT
TRBV7-9	TRBJ2-7	14	once	NA	CASRTGPPFYEQYF	TGTGCCAGCAGAACGGGACCACCCTTCTACGAGCAGTACTTC
TRBV19	TRBJ2-4	12	NA	NA	CASGQRKNIQYF	TGTGCCTCGGGGCAGAGAAAAAACATTCAGTACTTC
TRBV21-1	TRBJ1-5	12	NA	NA	CASRHDNQPQHF	TGTGCCAGCAGACACGACAATCAGCCCCAGCATTTT
TRBV6-5	TRBJ1-6	14	few	TRBD1	CASTRTGDNSPLHF	TGTGCCAGCACCCGTACAGGGGATAATTCACCCCTCCACTTT
TRBV7-2	TRBJ1-2	14	NA	NA	CASSLAGGNYGYTF	TGTGCCAGCAGCTTAGCTGGCGGGAACTATGGCTACACCTTC
TRBV5-1	TRBJ2-7	15	NA	TRBD2	CASSLGLAGSYEQYF	TGCGCCAGCAGCTTGGGACTAGCGGGCTCCTACGAGCAGTACTTC
TRBV5-1	TRBJ1-1	14	NA	NA	CASSSPGRNTEAFF	TGCGCCAGCAGCTCCCCAGGCAGGAACACTGAAGCTTTCTTT
TRBV11-3	TRBJ2-1	17	NA	NA	CASSLGGGLGGYNEQFF	TGTGCCAGCAGCTTAGGGGGCGGCCTTGGGGGATACAATGAGCAGTTCTTC
TRBV7-2	TRBJ1-4	14	NA	TRBD1	CASSFGDRDEKLFF	TGTGCCAGCAGCTTCGGTGACAGGGATGAAAAACTGTTTTTT
TRBV7-2	TRBJ2-7	12	NA	NA	CASSTGVYERYF	TGTGCCAGCTCGACGGGGGTCTACGAGCGGTACTTC
TRBV5-1	TRBJ2-3	16	few	NA	CASSLGQAASTDTQYF	TGCGCCAGCAGCTTGGGACAAGCTGCTAGCACAGATACGCAGTATTTT
TRBV30	TRBJ2-1	10	NA	NA	CASSPGLQFF	TGTGCCTCCTCGCCGGGACTTCAGTTCTTC